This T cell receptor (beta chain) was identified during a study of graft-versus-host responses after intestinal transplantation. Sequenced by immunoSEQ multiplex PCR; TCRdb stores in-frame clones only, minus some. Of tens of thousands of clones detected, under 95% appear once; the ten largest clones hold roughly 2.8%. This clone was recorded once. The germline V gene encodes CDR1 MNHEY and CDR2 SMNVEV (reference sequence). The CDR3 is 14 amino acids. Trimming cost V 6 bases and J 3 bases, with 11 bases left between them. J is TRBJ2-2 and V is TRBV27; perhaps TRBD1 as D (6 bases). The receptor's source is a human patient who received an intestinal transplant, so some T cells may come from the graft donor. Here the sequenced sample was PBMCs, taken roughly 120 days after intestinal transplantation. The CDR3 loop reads CASRGASDTGELFF. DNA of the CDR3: TGTGCCAGCAGGGGGGCTTCCGACACCGGGGAGCTGTTTTTT.